One sample yielded the 16 T cell receptor beta chains listed below, sequenced in a study of T cell responses to AZD1222 COVID-19 vaccine. TCRdb's table, derived via immunoSEQ multiplex PCR, lists solely in-frame clones and lacks some. In the table there are 140,000 to 150,000 clones, 75% to 85% of which are singletons. Sequencing was performed on peripheral blood, taken on day 0 of MenACWY control vaccination. The source is an adult in good health.

The V gene is TRBV7-9, the J gene TRBJ1-1; 8 positions match TRBD1. This CDR3 is 14 amino acids long. J lost 5 bases, V lost 2 bases, and 4 bases had no gene match. CDR1 SEHNR and CDR2 FQNEAQ come from the germline V gene (reference sequence). CDR3 loop: CASSLKQGATEAFF. In DNA, the CDR3 is TGTGCCAGCAGCTTAAAGCAGGGGGCAACTGAAGCTTTCTTT.

The gene calls are TRBV6-2 or TRBV6-3 and TRBJ2-5; 7 bases align to TRBD2. Looked up from germline, CDR1 is MNHEY and CDR2 is SVGEGT. The CDR3 runs 15 residues. The V and J ends lost 4 bases and 4 bases, in that order; junction bases with no gene match: 9. The CDR3 spells CASSLLAGRGETQYF. The CDR3 bases are TGTGCCAGCAGTTTACTAGCAGGGAGGGGAGAGACCCAGTACTTC.

V and J are TRBV28 and TRBJ2-1, with TRBD2 identical over 14 bases. The germline V gene has CDR1 MDHEN and CDR2 SYDVKM. The CDR3 sequence is 18 residues long. V shed 4 bases, J shed 9 bases, and the junction held 14 bases outside the gene matches. CDR3 in amino acids: CASSSGLAGVHLRSEQFF. Written as DNA, the CDR3 is TGTGCCAGCAGTTCGGGACTAGCGGGGGTTCATCTTAGAAGTGAGCAGTTCTTC.

The chain carries TRBV18 and TRBJ1-1; D gene unclear. The V and J ends lost 3 bases and 4 bases respectively, with 9 bases between them. The germline CDR1 and CDR2 sequences are KGHSH and LQKENI. The CDR3 is made up of 13 amino acids. The CDR3 here is CASSPTASTEAFF. Written as DNA, the CDR3 is TGTGCCAGCTCACCGACGGCGAGCACTGAAGCTTTCTTT.

The V call is TRBV28, the J call TRBJ1-5, with a tentative D call TRBD1 (5 bases). With 2 bases removed from V and 2 bases from J, the gap between germline ends came to 10 bases. Per the germline V gene, CDR1 is MDHEN and CDR2 is SYDVKM. CDR3 length: 15 residues. The CDR3, as DNA: TGTGCCAGCAGTTTACAGGGTTTTGGCAATCAGCCCCAGCATTTT. Its protein is CASSLQGFGNQPQHF.

The V call is TRBV4-1, the J call TRBJ2-5; TRBD2 aligns across 7 bases. Germline assignment: CDR1 MGHRA and CDR2 YSYEKL. The junction had 5 bases not matched to a gene; V was cut back by 5 bases and J by 5 bases. The CDR3 covers 13 residues. The CDR3 bases are TGCGCCAGCAGCAACGGGGGAGGGGAGACCCAGTACTTC. Protein sequence: CASSNGGGETQYF.

V gene TRBV18 combines with J gene TRBJ2-5; D remains unclear. Per the germline V gene, CDR1 is KGHSH and CDR2 is LQKENI. The CDR3 extends over 14 amino acids. Deletions cut 3 bases from V and 1 base from J, with 9 bases between. Here the CDR3 reads CASSPRSLQETQYF. CDR3 DNA sequence: TGTGCCAGCTCACCCCGTTCGCTCCAAGAGACCCAGTACTTC.

The chain couples TRBV4-2 to TRBJ1-2; 10 positions agree with TRBD1. In germline, CDR1 is LGHNA, CDR2 YNFKEQ. After removal of 3 bases from V and 3 bases from J, the junction contained 4 bases not matched to a gene. There are 15 residues in the CDR3. This CDR3 reads CASSQGQGSDYGYTF. CDR3 sequence (DNA): TGTGCCAGCAGCCAGGGACAGGGGAGTGACTATGGCTACACCTTC.

The chain couples TRBV3-1 (or the pseudogene TRBV3-2) to TRBJ1-6; D may be TRBD1 (5 bases). The CDR3 runs to 15 residues. The V end lost 4 bases, the J end lost 14 bases, and 21 bases lay between the germline ends. Germline assignment: CDR1 LGHDT and CDR2 YNNKEL (reference sequence). Here the CDR3 reads CASSPPRLTGRALHF. The CDR3 DNA sequence: TGTGCCAGCAGCCCACCGAGATTAACTGGCAGGGCCCTCCACTTT.

The rearrangement joins TRBV6-6 to TRBJ1-3, with 7 bases identical to TRBD1. This CDR3 region has 20 residues. CDR1 and CDR2 (germline): MNHNY, SVGAGI (reference sequence). Trimming at V came to 5 bases and at J to 0 bases, leaving 19 bases not matched to a gene. This CDR3 reads CASSLREFPGTVLSGNTIYF. The CDR3 DNA reads TGTGCCAGCAGTCTACGGGAATTCCCCGGGACAGTACTCTCTGGAAACACCATATATTTT.

This clone was picked up one time. This chain uses TRBV6-5 with TRBJ1-2; D is unclear. V was clipped by 10 bases and J by 2 bases, with 20 bases between them. Germline CDR1 and CDR2: MNHEY and SVGAGI. CDR3 length: 15 residues. CDR3 coding DNA: TGTGCCACCCAGTTAAACCCAGTCCAGAACTATGGCTACACCTTC. Translation: CATQLNPVQNYGYTF.

This clone was seen only once. This chain links TRBV25-1 with TRBJ1-6; D is ambiguous. This CDR3 has 15 amino acids. Germline V CDR1 and CDR2: MGHDK, SYGVNS. V was cut by 4 bases and J by 0 bases, with 7 bases left in between. The CDR3 here is CASSGLSSYNSPLHF. As DNA, the CDR3 is TGTGCCAGCAGTGGTCTGAGCTCCTATAATTCACCCCTCCACTTT.

CDR3 protein: CASSPTGRGTDTQYF. The DNA of the CDR3 is TGTGCCAGCAGCCCTACCGGCAGGGGCACAGATACGCAGTATTTT. This chain uses TRBV9 with TRBJ2-3, with a tentative D call TRBD1 (5 bases). Deletions cut 4 bases from V and 1 base from J, with 13 bases between. There are 15 residues in the CDR3. Germline values: CDR1 SGDLS, CDR2 YYNGEE.

V gene TRBV28 combines with J gene TRBJ2-3; 9 positions match TRBD1. The CDR3 contains 15 residues. Germline V lookup: CDR1 MDHEN, CDR2 SYDVKM. Trimming cost V 6 bases and J 4 bases; bases outside gene matches: 8. The CDR3 sequence is CASRWTGVVSDTQYF. Written as DNA, the CDR3 is TGTGCCAGCAGGTGGACAGGGGTGGTATCAGATACGCAGTATTTT. The complete variable domain, with remaining parts taken from reference TRBV28 and TRBJ2-3, reads DVKVTQSSRYLVKRTGEKVFLECVQDMDHENMFWYRQDPGLGLRLIYFSYDVKMKEKGDIPEGYSVSREKKERFSLILESASTNQTSMYLCASRWTGVVSDTQYFGPGTRLTVL.

The V gene is TRBV2, the J gene TRBJ1-2; 7 bases line up with TRBD1. There are 15 residues in the CDR3. CDR1 is SNHLY and CDR2 is FYNNEI in the germline V gene. V trimming: 4 bases; J trimming: 0 bases; junction bases outside the gene matches: 5. The CDR3 loop is CASSGRDSANYGYTF. CDR3 coding DNA: TGTGCCAGCAGTGGCCGGGACAGCGCTAACTATGGCTACACCTTC. Full variable domain (remainder filled in from reference TRBV2 and TRBJ1-2): EPEVTQTPSHQVTQMGQEVILRCVPISNHLYFYWYRQILGQKVEFLVSFYNNEISEKSEIFDDQFSVERPDGSNFTLKIRSTKLEDSAMYFCASSGRDSANYGYTFGSGTRLTVV.

V and J are TRBV11-2 and TRBJ1-1; 8 bases match TRBD1. The J segment lost 8 bases and the V segment lost 1 base, leaving 6 bases of the junction unmatched. The germline gives CDR1 SGHAT, CDR2 FQNNGV. The length of the CDR3 is 14 residues. The CDR3 DNA is TGTGCCAGCAGCTTAGGGAGGACAGGGAGAGAAGCTTTCTTT. Its protein product is CASSLGRTGREAFF.